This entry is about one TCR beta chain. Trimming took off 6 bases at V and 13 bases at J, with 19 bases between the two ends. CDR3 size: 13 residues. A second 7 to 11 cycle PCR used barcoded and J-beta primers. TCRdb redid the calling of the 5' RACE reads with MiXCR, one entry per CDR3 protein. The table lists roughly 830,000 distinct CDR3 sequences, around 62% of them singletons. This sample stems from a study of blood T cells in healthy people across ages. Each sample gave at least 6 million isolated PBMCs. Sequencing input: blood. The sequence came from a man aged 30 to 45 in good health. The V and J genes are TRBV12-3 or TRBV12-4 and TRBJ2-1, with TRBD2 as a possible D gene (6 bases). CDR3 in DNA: TGTGCCAGCAGGGGGACCTGGGGGGAGACCCAGTTCTTC. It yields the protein CASRGTWGETQFF.